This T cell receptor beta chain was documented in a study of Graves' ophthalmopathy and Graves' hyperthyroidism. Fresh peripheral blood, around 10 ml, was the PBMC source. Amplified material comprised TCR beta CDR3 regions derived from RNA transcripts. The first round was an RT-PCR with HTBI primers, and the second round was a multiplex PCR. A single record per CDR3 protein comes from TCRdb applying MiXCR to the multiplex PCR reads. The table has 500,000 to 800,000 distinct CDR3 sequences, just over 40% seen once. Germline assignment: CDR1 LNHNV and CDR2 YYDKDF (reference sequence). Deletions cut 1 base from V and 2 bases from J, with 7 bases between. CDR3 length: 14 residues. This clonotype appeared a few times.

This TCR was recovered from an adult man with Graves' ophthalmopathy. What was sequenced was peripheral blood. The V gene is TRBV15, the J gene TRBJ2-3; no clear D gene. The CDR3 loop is CATSRGRITDTQYF. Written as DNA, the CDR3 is TGTGCCACCAGCAGAGGTCGGATCACAGATACGCAGTATTTT. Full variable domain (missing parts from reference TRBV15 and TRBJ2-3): DAMVIQNPRYQVTQFGKPVTLSCSQTLNHNVMYWYQQKSSQAPKLLFHYYDKDFNNEADTPDNFQSRRPNTSFCFLDIRSPGLGDTAMYLCATSRGRITDTQYFGPGTRLTVL.